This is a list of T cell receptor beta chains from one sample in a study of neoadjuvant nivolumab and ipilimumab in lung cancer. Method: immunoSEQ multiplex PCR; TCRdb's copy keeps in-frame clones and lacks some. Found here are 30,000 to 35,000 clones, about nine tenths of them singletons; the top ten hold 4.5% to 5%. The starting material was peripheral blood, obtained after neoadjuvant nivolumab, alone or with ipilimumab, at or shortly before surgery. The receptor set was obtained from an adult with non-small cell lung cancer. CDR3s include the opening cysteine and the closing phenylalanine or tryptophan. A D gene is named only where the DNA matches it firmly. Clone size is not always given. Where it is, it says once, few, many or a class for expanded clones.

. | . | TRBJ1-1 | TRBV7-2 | TGTGCCAGCAGTCAAGGACCGTCGCGCCCTGAAGCTTTCTTT | CASSQGPSRPEAFF
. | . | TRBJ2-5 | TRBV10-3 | TGTGCCATCACCCCGGGACAAGAAGAGACCCAGTACTTC | CAITPGQEETQYF
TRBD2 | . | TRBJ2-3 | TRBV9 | TGTGCCAGCAGCTCCCCGACTAGCGGATACCGCGATACGCAGTATTTT | CASSSPTSGYRDTQYF
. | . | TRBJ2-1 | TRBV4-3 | TGCGCCAGCAGCACTCTAGGGGGCTCCTACAATGAGCAGTTCTTC | CASSTLGGSYNEQFF
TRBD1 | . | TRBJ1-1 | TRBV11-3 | TGTGCCAGCAGCTTTTCCGGGACAGGGGGCACTGAAGCTTTCTTT | CASSFSGTGGTEAFF
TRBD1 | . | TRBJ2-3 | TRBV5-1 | TGCGCCAGCAGCTTGGCGGGACAGTCAGATACGCAGTATTTT | CASSLAGQSDTQYF
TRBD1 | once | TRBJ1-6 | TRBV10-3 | TGTGCCATCAGTGAGGGACAGGGCGTAAATTCACCCCTCCACTTT | CAISEGQGVNSPLHF
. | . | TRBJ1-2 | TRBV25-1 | TGTGCCAGCAGTGAATATGGGGAATTGTATGGCTACACCTTC | CASSEYGELYGYTF
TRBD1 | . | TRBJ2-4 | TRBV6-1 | TGTGCCAGCAGTGAAAATTCAGGGGGTACAAACATTCAGTACTTC | CASSENSGGTNIQYF
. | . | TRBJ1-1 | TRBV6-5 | TGTGCCAGCAGTAGTGCCCAGGTACCCTACACTGAAGCTTTCTTT | CASSSAQVPYTEAFF
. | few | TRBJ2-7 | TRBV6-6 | TGTGCCAGCAGTTACGGGCATTACGAGCAGTACTTC | CASSYGHYEQYF
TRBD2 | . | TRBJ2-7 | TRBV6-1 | TGTGCCAGCAGACTCGGGGGGTCCTACGAGCAGTACTTC | CASRLGGSYEQYF
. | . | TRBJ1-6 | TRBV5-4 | TGTGCCAGCAGCTTGGTAGGGGCTTATAATTCACCCCTCCACTTT | CASSLVGAYNSPLHF
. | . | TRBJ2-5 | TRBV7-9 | TGTGCCAGCAGCCGTACACAGCTTTTTCAAGAGACCCAGTACTTC | CASSRTQLFQETQYF